This T cell receptor (beta chain) stems from a study of early T cells in non-severe SARS-CoV-2 infection listed by TCRdb under 2021. Regarding the research as a whole: Because TCR sequencing relied on bulk RNA taken from unsorted whole blood, pairing of alpha and beta chains was not possible. Results the study describes overall, beyond this receptor: VDJdb matching was skewed toward anti-spike CD8 responses, so virus-specific expansions were likely underestimated and private and CD4 specificities were missed.

The study was a case-control design nested within a healthcare worker cohort in London, UK, with weekly nasopharyngeal swab PCR tests and blood sampling. Healthcare workers were recruited between 23 and 31 March 2020, during the week of the UK lockdown, and were followed weekly for up to roughly 15 weeks. Counted from cysteine to phenylalanine, this CDR3 has 14 amino acids. Of all the DNA, just the CDR3 is kept, 42 bases in frame from base 1. Looking up the germline V gene (reference sequence) yields CDR1 LNHDA and CDR2 SQIVND. Between the V and J ends, shortened by 4 bases and 0 bases respectively, the junction contains 8 bases. This clonotype was observed many times. Its antigen is still unknown. Base qualities are missing; no much larger clone stands one base away. Receptors were amplified or captured by 5' RACE. Sequencing used a NextSeq 500. To correct for sequencing error and PCR bias, the TCR library protocol tagged individual cDNA molecules with unique molecular identifiers. TCR alpha and beta chains were both sequenced, and the abundances of alpha and beta sequences in each sample were closely correlated with each other. Under the source paper's analysis protocol: V gene, J gene and CDR3 annotation of TCR sequences was performed with Decombinator V4. TCRs were defined as expanded if a significant change between any two time points was detected under a Poisson model with p below 0.0001. TCR abundances were normalised to the total number of TCRs sequenced per sample and were expressed as counts per million. MAIT TCRs were defined by TRAV1-2 paired with TRAJ12, TRAJ20 or TRAJ33, and iNKT TCRs by TRAV10 paired with TRAJ18. VDJdb, accessed 1 November 2021, was searched for CMV, EBV and SARS-CoV-2 annotated TCRs, excluding TCRs annotated for multiple antigens. The public sequencing data were trimmed at Q25 with fastp and processed into clonotypes with MiXCR by TCRdb, which kept only in-frame beta chains. Merged by CDR3 protein, the rows form single entries marked with the most common genes and DNA. The V and J calls shown here were made by TCRdb, not taken from the authors' results. The sample profile shows 55,000 to 75,000 distinct CDR3 sequences; about 9.1% of them were found once. The ten most abundant clones make up around 15% of the sample.

The sequencing here drew on whole blood, taken at baseline. The sequence was collected from an adult who was a healthcare worker with PCR-confirmed SARS-CoV-2 infection or an uninfected control (not recorded which). The chain is encoded by TRBV19 joined to TRBJ2-3; the D gene is possibly TRBD1, with 5 bases matching. Here the CDR3 is given as CASSTQGSTDTQYF. The nucleotides are TGTGCCAGTAGTACTCAGGGAAGCACAGATACGCAGTATTTT.